This T cell receptor (beta chain) emerged from a study of vaccination and CD4 T cells after COVID-19. Comment on this clonotype: Its antigen is undetermined.

Regarding the study as a whole: It was observed that, in convalescent patients, a median about 86% of reactive clones arose only post-vaccination.

Sequencing of cultured CD4+ T cell DNA used the Oncomine TCR Beta short-read assay. TCRdb independently ran MiXCR on the PCR reads; one entry per CDR3 protein. Of 7,000 to 10,000 distinct CDR3 sequences detected, around 72% appear once; the ten largest clones hold about a third. Treatment: roughly 11-day PBMC culture with coronavirus spike peptide pools or control peptides (ViraFEST assay). Germline-derived CDR1 and CDR2 are MNHEY and SMNVEV (reference sequence). The CDR3 extends over 19 amino acids. Germline trimming cut 6 bases from V and 5 bases from J; bases unmatched to any gene: 17. The receptor's source is a human donor who had recovered from COVID-19. Specimen: CD4+ T cells from blood, cultured in vitro. The rearrangement joins TRBV27 to TRBJ2-5; the match to TRBD2 covers 14 bases. CDR3 nucleotide sequence: TGTGCCAGCAGCCTTAGACCCCCCGGGACTAGCGGGAGTCGTGAGACCCAGTACTTC. Amino acid sequence: CASSLRPPGTSGSRETQYF.